This T cell receptor (beta chain) originates from a study of T-cell memory formation after mild COVID-19. About the study: TCR clusters were mostly donor specific. General study results and limits: Mostly located in CM and EM were contracting CD4+ clones, with contracting CD8+ clones located in EMRA. Memory from before infection featured some responding clones, which suggests cross-reactive memory joined.

TCRdb re-derived calls from the 5' RACE reads in MiXCR, one entry per CDR3 protein. The sample comprises approximately 480,000 distinct CDR3 sequences, over 15% of which are singletons, and around an eighth rests with the top ten. This clonotype was seen a few times. Its antigen is undetermined. Germline lookup yields CDR1 SGHRS and CDR2 YFSETQ. Losses at the gene ends were 2 bases for V and 4 bases for J; bases not matched to a gene: 7. This CDR3 comprises 15 residues. The V and J genes are TRBV5-1 and TRBJ1-1; 8 nucleotides align to TRBD1. The sample comprised PBMCs or a T cell subset sorted from them (not recorded which). This clonotype was obtained from an adult woman who had mild COVID-19 (a few samples of this study predate the infection). Cell type and time point are not known. In nucleotides, the CDR3 is TGCGCCAGCAGCTTTACAGGGGGTAAGGGCACTGAAGCTTTCTTT. Its translation: CASSFTGGKGTEAFF.